These T cell receptor beta chains were read from a single sample in a study of T cell changes during pregnancy in multiple sclerosis. Assay used: immunoSEQ multiplex PCR; TCRdb lists only in-frame clones, some missing. The sample includes under 75,000 clones, about 93% of them seen just once. Sample: peripheral blood, taken in the third trimester of pregnancy. The receptors were gathered from a female donor in good health, enrolled as a control in a pregnancy study. Both conserved end residues are part of each CDR3. A D gene is named only where the DNA matches it firmly. The size entry is marked missing in some rows and otherwise reads once, few, many or a size class.

j_call,clone_size,v_call,d_call,cdr3_aa,cdr3_nt
TRBJ2-7,NA,TRBV5-8,NA,CASSLGNMAREYEQYF,TGTGCCAGCAGCTTGGGGAACATGGCCCGGGAATACGAGCAGTACTTC
TRBJ1-3,once,TRBV7-3,TRBD1,CASSLPTGDGGNTIYF,TGTGCCAGCAGCTTACCCACAGGGGACGGAGGAAACACCATATATTTT
TRBJ1-2,NA,TRBV7-9,TRBD1,CASSLDRGVNYGYTF,TGTGCCAGCAGCTTGGACAGGGGGGTGAACTATGGCTACACCTTC
TRBJ1-3,NA,TRBV9,NA,CASSVTGTGNTIYF,TGTGCCAGCAGCGTAACGGGAACTGGAAACACCATATATTTT
TRBJ1-1,NA,TRBV5-5,NA,CASSPLITRGLNTEAFF,TGTGCCAGCAGTCCTTTGATCACTCGAGGCCTGAACACTGAAGCTTTCTTT
TRBJ1-6,NA,TRBV6-5,NA,CASSYSFGMDSPLHF,TGTGCCAGCAGTTACTCGTTCGGTATGGATTCACCCCTCCACTTT
TRBJ1-1,NA,TRBV25-1,TRBD1,CASSPGTGNTEAFF,TGTGCCAGCAGCCCTGGGACAGGGAACACTGAAGCTTTCTTT
TRBJ2-1,NA,TRBV7-6,NA,CASSVLGLEHNEQFF,TGTGCCAGCAGCGTACTCGGACTCGAGCACAATGAGCAGTTCTTC
TRBJ2-4,NA,TRBV6-5,NA,CASSPTGNIQYF,TGTGCCAGCAGCCCTACAGGGAACATTCAGTACTTC
TRBJ2-7,NA,TRBV6-1,TRBD1,CASRPGTGFEQYF,TGTGCCAGCAGGCCCGGGACAGGGTTTGAGCAGTACTTC
TRBJ1-6,once,TRBV11-2,TRBD1,CASSFGTGDSPLHF,TGTGCCAGCAGCTTCGGGACAGGGGATTCACCCCTCCACTTT
TRBJ2-5,NA,TRBV29-1,NA,CSVEGQETQYF,TGCAGCGTTGAAGGGCAGGAGACCCAGTACTTC
TRBJ2-7,NA,TRBV2,TRBD1,CATGQAFYEQYF,TGTGCCACTGGACAGGCCTTCTACGAGCAGTACTTC
TRBJ2-3,NA,TRBV7-6,NA,CASSLQGRADTQYF,TGTGCCAGCAGCTTACAGGGGAGGGCAGATACGCAGTATTTT
TRBJ1-2,NA,TRBV11-2,TRBD1,CASSSQTGNGYTF,TGTGCCAGCAGCTCTCAGACAGGGAATGGCTACACCTTC
TRBJ1-2,NA,TRBV7-9,NA,CASSFDGLYGYTF,TGTGCCAGCAGTTTCGACGGACTATATGGCTACACCTTC
TRBJ1-1,few,TRBV29-1,NA,CSARLTEAFF,TGCAGCGCTAGGTTGACTGAAGCTTTCTTT
TRBJ2-1,NA,TRBV6-4,TRBD1,CASSDSGTGEVDEQFF,TGTGCCAGCAGTGACTCCGGGACAGGGGAAGTGGATGAGCAGTTCTTC
TRBJ1-3,NA,TRBV4-2,TRBD1,CASSRAQGAGNTIYF,TGTGCCAGCAGCCGGGCTCAGGGGGCAGGAAACACCATATATTTT
TRBJ1-6,NA,TRBV4-3,TRBD1,CASSQEDRDSPLHF,TGCGCCAGCAGCCAAGAGGACAGGGATTCACCCCTCCACTTT
TRBJ2-7,NA,TRBV9,NA,CASSPHLTGEQYF,TGTGCCAGCAGCCCTCATCTAACGGGAGAGCAGTACTTC
TRBJ1-5,NA,TRBV27,TRBD1,CASSLSPPTGHSNQPQHF,TGTGCCAGCAGTTTATCACCCCCGACAGGGCATAGCAATCAGCCCCAGCATTTT
TRBJ1-5,NA,TRBV9,NA,CASSAQDSSNQPQHF,TGTGCCAGCAGCGCCCAAGACAGTAGCAATCAGCCCCAGCATTTT
TRBJ2-1,NA,TRBV4-3,NA,CASSQETGIHEQFF,TGCGCCAGCAGCCAAGAAACGGGAATCCATGAGCAGTTCTTC
TRBJ2-2,NA,TRBV2,NA,CASSDRETGELFF,TGTGCCAGCAGTGATAGAGAGACCGGGGAGCTGTTTTTT
TRBJ2-1,NA,TRBV5-1,NA,CASSTGTLSYNEQFF,TGCGCCAGCAGCACCGGGACACTTTCCTACAATGAGCAGTTCTTC
TRBJ2-4,NA,TRBV27,NA,CASSDSAKNIQYF,TGTGCCAGCAGTGACTCAGCCAAAAACATTCAGTACTTC
TRBJ2-3,NA,TRBV9,TRBD2,CASGRELTDTQYF,TGTGCCAGCGGGCGGGAGCTCACAGATACGCAGTATTTT
TRBJ2-1,NA,TRBV7-9,TRBD2,CASSATGLAGGREFF,TGTGCCAGCAGCGCTACGGGACTAGCGGGGGGCCGGGAGTTCTTC
TRBJ1-5,NA,TRBV7-2,TRBD1,CASSLQGANQPQHF,TGTGCCAGCAGTCTGCAGGGGGCAAATCAGCCCCAGCATTTT
TRBJ1-1,NA,TRBV7-8,NA,CASTRRDTRNTEAFF,TGTGCCAGCACCCGTCGGGACACAAGGAACACTGAAGCTTTCTTT
TRBJ1-1,once,TRBV18,NA,CASSNVGEEAFF,TGTGCCAGCTCAAACGTAGGGGAAGAAGCTTTCTTT
TRBJ1-1,NA,TRBV4-3,NA,CASSQLGQGNTEAFF,TGCGCCAGCAGCCAGTTGGGGCAGGGGAACACTGAAGCTTTCTTT
TRBJ1-5,NA,TRBV2,TRBD1,CASTGGGTGIYQPQHF,TGTGCCAGCACAGGAGGGGGGACAGGGATTTATCAGCCCCAGCATTTT
TRBJ2-4,NA,TRBV5-4,TRBD1,CASSPRQGTTNIQYF,TGTGCCAGCAGCCCCCGACAGGGGACGACAAACATTCAGTACTTC
TRBJ2-2,NA,TRBV7-8,NA,CASSPPGELFF,TGTGCCAGCAGCCCCCCGGGGGAGCTGTTTTTT
TRBJ1-1,NA,TRBV6-5,NA,CASSYSNLNTEAFF,TGTGCCAGCAGTTACTCGAACTTGAACACTGAAGCTTTCTTT
TRBJ2-3,NA,TRBV19,TRBD2,CASSIVAGGSDTQYF,TGTGCCAGTAGTATTGTAGCGGGGGGGTCAGATACGCAGTATTTT
TRBJ2-7,NA,TRBV7-9,NA,CASSLEGWDRGNEQYF,TGTGCCAGCAGCTTAGAGGGGTGGGATAGGGGCAACGAGCAGTACTTC
TRBJ1-3,NA,TRBV4-1,NA,CASSQAPLGNSGNTIYF,TGCGCCAGCAGCCAGGCGCCTCTAGGAAACTCTGGAAACACCATATATTTT
TRBJ1-2,NA,TRBV7-8,NA,CASSQQANYGYTF,TGTGCCAGCAGCCAACAGGCTAACTATGGCTACACCTTC
TRBJ1-1,NA,TRBV6-1,NA,CASPGRDTEAFF,TGTGCCAGCCCGGGCAGGGATACTGAAGCTTTCTTT
TRBJ1-1,NA,TRBV7-9,NA,CASTLPGTEAFF,TGTGCCAGCACCTTACCAGGGACTGAAGCTTTCTTT
TRBJ1-1,NA,TRBV5-1,NA,CASSLVVNTEAFF,TGCGCCAGCAGCTTGGTAGTGAACACTGAAGCTTTCTTT
TRBJ1-4,NA,TRBV29-1,NA,CSAISGATNEKLFF,TGCAGCGCCATCTCCGGGGCAACTAATGAAAAACTGTTTTTT
TRBJ1-6,few,TRBV6-5,TRBD1,CATQDRGYSPLHF,TGTGCCACCCAGGACAGGGGTTATTCACCCCTCCACTTT
TRBJ2-7,NA,TRBV4-1,TRBD2,CASSQEGGGEEQYF,TGCGCCAGCAGCCAAGAAGGTGGGGGGGAAGAGCAGTACTTC
TRBJ2-1,NA,TRBV4-3,NA,CASSQEPALEQFF,TGCGCCAGCAGCCAAGAGCCAGCGCTTGAGCAGTTCTTC
TRBJ1-2,NA,TRBV10-2,NA,CASSSSTANYGYTF,NA
TRBJ2-6,NA,TRBV7-6,TRBD1,CASSLTGAYSGANVLTF,TGTGCCAGCAGCTTAACAGGGGCCTACTCTGGGGCCAACGTCCTGACTTTC
TRBJ2-5,NA,TRBV4-3,NA,CASSRRQKETQYF,TGCGCCAGCAGTCGTAGACAGAAAGAGACCCAGTACTTC
TRBJ1-6,NA,TRBV6-5,TRBD1,CASSYGRGQLLSPLHF,TGTGCCAGCAGTTACGGCCGGGGACAGCTCTTGTCACCCCTCCACTTT
TRBJ1-4,NA,TRBV7-6,NA,CASSYKGPQAFATNEKLFF,TGTGCCAGCAGCTACAAAGGCCCCCAGGCCTTTGCAACTAATGAAAAACTGTTTTTT
TRBJ1-1,NA,TRBV7-9,TRBD1,CASSLVGQAEAFF,TGTGCCAGCAGCTTAGTCGGACAGGCTGAAGCTTTCTTT
TRBJ1-1,NA,TRBV27,TRBD1,CASSLGTGGGAFF,TGTGCCAGCAGTTTAGGGACAGGCGGTGGAGCTTTCTTT
TRBJ2-7,NA,TRBV7-9,TRBD1,CASSSLTGGGTYEQYF,TGTGCCAGCAGCTCATTAACAGGGGGAGGTACCTACGAGCAGTACTTC
TRBJ2-5,once,TRBV10-3,NA,CAISEITSTQYF,TGTGCCATCAGTGAGATCACTTCGACCCAGTACTTC
TRBJ2-1,once,TRBV16,NA,CASSQTANEQFF,TGTGCCAGCAGCCAGACAGCTAATGAGCAGTTCTTC
TRBJ2-7,NA,TRBV7-9,TRBD1,CASSPSWGQETYEQYF,TGTGCCAGCAGCCCTTCTTGGGGACAGGAAACCTACGAGCAGTACTTC
TRBJ2-3,once,TRBV13,TRBD2,CASSLGERGPSTDTQYF,TGTGCCAGCAGCTTAGGGGAGCGGGGGCCTAGCACAGATACGCAGTATTTT